This T cell receptor (beta chain) came from a study of graft-versus-host responses after intestinal transplantation. To note about this clone: Its antigen is currently unknown.

Germline V gene data show CDR1 as MGHRA and CDR2 as YSYEKL. Trimming removed 11 bases at V and 6 bases at J, with 20 bases between. The CDR3 loop spans 15 amino acids. Only in-frame clones appear in the TCRdb table, and some are missing; sequencing was by immunoSEQ multiplex PCR. Counted here are about 100,000 clones, roughly 90% occurring once; the ten biggest clones make up more than 0.75%. Here the sequenced sample was unstimulated CD4+ T cells sorted from spleen or lymph node cells, taken before transplant. The source of this sequence is a human donor who was the organ donor for an intestinal transplant. This rearrangement joins TRBV4-1 to TRBJ1-6; D is unclear. The CDR3 sequence: CAGARAISSNSPLHF. In DNA form, the CDR3 reads TGCGCCGGCGCGCGAGCCATCTCTTCTAATTCACCCCTCCACTTT.